A selection of T cell receptor beta chains follows, all from one sample in a study of cytomegalovirus exposure and HLA in healthy donors. The repertoire was sequenced with immunoSEQ multiplex PCR; TCRdb's copy has only in-frame clones and lacks some. The profile shows around 300,000 clones, roughly 87% of them singletons. The sample was PBMCs. These receptors originate from a woman aged 30 to 39 in good health and CMV-seropositive. Both conserved end residues are part of each CDR3. Each record gives: V gene, J gene, clone size, D gene, CDR3 protein, CDR3 DNA. D genes are given only for firm matches. Size values are once, few and many counts, or a class for expanded clones, and some rows have none.

TRBV6-5	TRBJ1-1	NA	TRBD1	CASSYSIAGGGEAFF	TGTGCCAGCAGTTACTCGATTGCAGGGGGGGGTGAAGCTTTCTTT
TRBV18	TRBJ2-6	NA	TRBD2	CASSPRTSGPVSGANVLTF	TGTGCCAGCTCACCAAGGACTAGCGGGCCAGTCTCTGGGGCCAACGTCCTGACTTTC
TRBV9	TRBJ2-6	NA	NA	CAREGSSGANVLTF	TGTGCCAGGGAGGGGAGCTCTGGGGCCAACGTCCTGACTTTC
TRBV6-5	TRBJ2-2	NA	TRBD1	CASSSLGRGHAGELFF	TGTGCCAGCAGTTCCCTAGGCAGGGGGCACGCCGGGGAGCTGTTTTTT
TRBV19	TRBJ2-1	NA	NA	CASSIGGAEQFF	TGTGCCAGTAGTATAGGGGGAGCTGAGCAGTTCTTC
TRBV4-3	TRBJ2-7	NA	NA	CASSPGVRGYEQYF	TGCGCCAGCAGCCCAGGGGTTAGGGGCTACGAGCAGTACTTC
TRBV6-4	TRBJ2-2	few	NA	CASSDSGNTGELFF	TGTGCCAGCAGTGACAGCGGGAACACCGGGGAGCTGTTTTTT
TRBV27	TRBJ2-1	NA	NA	CASTSGGTAGILGYNEQFF	TGTGCCAGCACCTCAGGGGGGACAGCTGGGATCCTTGGGTACAATGAGCAGTTCTTC
TRBV5-1	TRBJ2-3	NA	NA	CASSPAVIITDTQYF	TGCGCCAGCAGTCCAGCGGTTATAATCACAGATACGCAGTATTTT
TRBV18	TRBJ2-7	NA	NA	CASSPAGIYEQYF	TGTGCCAGCTCACCGGCGGGGATCTACGAGCAGTACTTC
TRBV5-1	TRBJ2-7	NA	TRBD2	CASSLLGLAGADSYEQYF	TGCGCCAGCAGCTTGTTGGGACTAGCGGGAGCTGATTCCTACGAGCAGTACTTC
TRBV6-1	TRBJ1-3	NA	NA	CASSPGGTGGNTIYF	TGTGCCAGCAGTCCCGGGGGAACTGGGGGAAACACCATATATTTT
TRBV11-2	TRBJ2-7	NA	NA	CASSLGGTYYEQYF	TGTGCCAGCAGCTTAGGGGGCACTTACTACGAGCAGTACTTC
TRBV2	TRBJ2-7	NA	NA	CASNGYEQYF	TGTGCCAGCAATGGCTACGAGCAGTACTTC
TRBV6-1	TRBJ1-2	NA	TRBD1	CATNRGYGYTF	TGTGCCACCAACAGGGGTTATGGCTACACCTTC
TRBV7-2	TRBJ1-3	NA	NA	CASSSRQAGNTIYF	TGTGCCAGCAGCTCCCGGCAGGCAGGAAACACCATATATTTT
TRBV28	TRBJ2-7	NA	NA	CASSLGDGYEQYF	TGTGCCAGCAGTTTGGGGGACGGCTACGAGCAGTACTTC
TRBV2	TRBJ2-1	NA	TRBD2	CASRVLAISEQFF	TGTGCCAGCAGGGTACTAGCGATCAGTGAGCAGTTCTTC
TRBV5-4	TRBJ1-1	NA	NA	CASSLLAGMNTEAFF	TGTGCCAGCAGCTTGTTAGCAGGGATGAACACTGAAGCTTTCTTT
TRBV5-4	TRBJ2-5	NA	NA	CASSLALDYKQETQYF	TGTGCCAGCAGCTTGGCCTTGGACTATAAACAAGAGACCCAGTACTTC